This T cell receptor beta chain was found in a study of identifying expanded T cells in peripheral blood. Healthy donors had no documented immune events, such as infections, while sampled. TCRdb's copy holds only in-frame clones and misses some; the assay was immunoSEQ multiplex PCR. The table has some 78,000 clones, approximately 84% seen once. The germline V gene has CDR1 MDHEN and CDR2 SYDVKM. V dropped 6 bases and J dropped 2 bases, with 14 bases sitting between them. The CDR3 runs to 15 residues. This clonotype was obtained from a person between 18 and 75 years old in good health. The source material was blood. The genes are TRBV28 and TRBJ1-5; D is unclear. CDR3 sequence reads: CASSRRRWGNQPQHF. CDR3 nucleotide sequence: TGTGCCAGCAGCAGGAGGCGGTGGGGCAATCAGCCCCAGCATTTT.